This T cell receptor beta chain was sequenced during a study of neurological immune-mediated disorders. Trimming stripped 2 bases from V and 6 bases from J, with 8 bases between. The CDR3 is made up of 13 amino acids. Germline CDR1 MNHEY, CDR2 SVGEGT. This clonotype was detected many times. Time point described: longitudinal time-point 1 (baseline). TCRdb re-called the 5' RACE reads with MiXCR, one entry per CDR3 protein. The sample lists 55,000 to 65,000 distinct CDR3 sequences, 9.5% to 12% seen once, with less than 8.5% in the top ten. J is TRBJ2-1 and V is TRBV6-2 or TRBV6-3; D might be TRBD1 (6 bases). Sequencing input: PBMCs. The TCR comes from a male donor with HTLV-1-associated myelopathy (HAM/TSP). CDR3 nucleotide sequence: TGTGCCAGCAGTTACCAGGGGCCCAATGAGCAGTTCTTC. It translates to CASSYQGPNEQFF.